The next 30 T cell receptor beta chains were all read from a single sample in a study of Ad26.COV2.S vaccination and SARS-CoV-2 variants. The protocol was immunoSEQ multiplex PCR, while the TCRdb copy is restricted to in-frame clones and leaves out a portion. The repertoire consists of 330,000 or so clones, with roughly 90% occurring once and the leading ten covering around 5.5%. Treatment described: approximately 18 received Ad26.COV2.S at low or high dose, single or two shots; about 5 received placebo; per-sample allocation not given. All samples were drawn on day 63, counting from the first vaccine or placebo injection. Sequenced material: peripheral blood, taken in a trial of Ad26.COV2.S vaccine versus placebo. The source is a person between 18 and 60 years old who received the Ad26.COV2.S COVID-19 vaccine or a placebo.

The J gene is TRBJ2-2, the V gene TRBV7-2; possible D gene TRBD2, 6 bases. With 5 bases removed from V and 6 bases from J, the gap between germline ends came to 25 bases. Germline lookup yields CDR1 SGHTA and CDR2 FQGNSA. This CDR3 comprises 18 residues. CDR3 sequence reads: CASSTTRTGGVLAGELFF. The CDR3 DNA reads as TGTGCCAGCAGCACAACCCGGACGGGCGGGGTACTCGCCGGGGAGCTGTTTTTT.

V usage is TRBV14 and J usage is TRBJ1-1; the D gene is possibly TRBD1 (5 bases). With 8 bases removed from V and 7 bases from J, the gap between germline ends came to 11 bases. The CDR3 runs 11 residues. Germline V lookup: CDR1 SGHDN, CDR2 FVKESK. CDR3: CASRGSGEAFF. For the CDR3, the DNA is TGTGCCAGCCGGGGGTCGGGTGAAGCTTTCTTT.

CDR3 region: CASSQVNSLDGYTF. CDR3 DNA: TGCGCCAGCAGCCAAGTTAACTCTCTAGATGGCTACACCTTC. The rearrangement links TRBV4-3 to TRBJ1-2, with no clear D. The CDR3 length is 14 residues. Trimming removed 1 base from V and 6 bases from J, with 12 bases in between. Germline V gene lookup returns CDR1 LGHNA and CDR2 YSLEER.

In its sample, this clone was seen a few times. The genes are TRBV5-5 and TRBJ2-2; D remains unclear. V was trimmed by 0 bases and J by 7 bases, leaving 16 bases between them. Germline-derived CDR1 and CDR2 are SGHKS and YYEKEE (reference sequence). The CDR3 covers 16 residues. The CDR3 loop is CASSLDGQYRSGELFF. CDR3 coding DNA: TGTGCCAGCAGCTTGGATGGCCAGTATCGTAGCGGGGAGCTGTTTTTT.

The V call is TRBV7-9, the J call TRBJ1-1, with TRBD1 as a possible D gene (6 bases). The V and J ends lost 8 bases and 9 bases respectively, with 16 bases between them. CDR3 length: 12 amino acids. Germline CDR1 reads SEHNR; CDR2 reads FQNEAQ (reference sequence). CDR3 sequence (DNA): TGTGCCAGCGGAACAGGGAGGTCGAAAGCTTTCTTT. Translation: CASGTGRSKAFF.

This clone was counted between two and nine times. The chain joins TRBV19 to TRBJ2-1, with TRBD2 identical over 10 bases. With 4 bases clipped from V and 6 bases from J, the junction kept 3 bases outside the gene matches. The length of the CDR3 is 14 residues. Germline V lookup: CDR1 LNHDA, CDR2 SQIVND (reference sequence). This CDR3 is CASSRLAGVNEQFF. DNA for the CDR3: TGTGCCAGTAGTAGGCTAGCGGGAGTCAATGAGCAGTTCTTC. The full variable domain, rest sourced from reference TRBV19 and TRBJ2-1, is DGGITQSPKYLFRKEGQNVTLSCEQNLNHDAMYWYRQDPGQGLRLIYYSQIVNDFQKGDIAEGYSVSREKKESFPLTVTSAQKNPTAFYLCASSRLAGVNEQFFGPGTRLTVL.

V usage is TRBV7-7 and J usage is TRBJ2-2; no clear D. Germline-derived CDR1 and CDR2 are SSHAT and FNYEAQ (reference sequence). V was cut by 6 bases and J by 1 base, with 9 bases left in between. This CDR3 contains 14 residues. The CDR3 region is CASRERKNTGELFF. CDR3 sequence (DNA): TGTGCCAGCAGGGAAAGGAAGAACACCGGGGAGCTGTTTTTT.

The V call is TRBV7-2, the J call TRBJ2-2; no definite D call. Germline V gene lookup returns CDR1 SGHTA and CDR2 FQGNSA. V was pared by 1 base and J by 3 bases, with 6 bases between. The length of the CDR3 is 14 residues. The CDR3 protein is CASSLEAYTGELFF. CDR3 nucleotide sequence: TGTGCCAGCAGCTTAGAAGCGTACACCGGGGAGCTGTTTTTT.

The V gene is TRBV27, the J gene TRBJ2-2; D not certain. The CDR3 runs to 13 residues. V was shortened by 2 bases and J by 5 bases, with 6 bases between the two germline ends. Germline CDR1 MNHEY, CDR2 SMNVEV (reference sequence). CDR3: CASSLVGTGELFF. The CDR3 nucleotides are TGTGCCAGCAGTTTAGTGGGAACCGGGGAGCTGTTTTTT.

The count of this clone is one. J is TRBJ2-2 and V is TRBV6-2 or TRBV6-3; the D call may be TRBD1 or TRBD2 (5 bases each). The CDR3 spans 16 residues. Germline V gene sequence: CDR1 MNHEY, CDR2 SVGEGT. V dropped 4 bases and J dropped 1 base, with 13 bases sitting between them. CDR3 sequence reads: CASSFSGTWNTGELFF. The DNA of the CDR3 is TGTGCCAGCAGTTTTTCCGGGACCTGGAACACCGGGGAGCTGTTTTTT.

J is TRBJ2-4 and V is TRBV7-2; 8 bases agree with TRBD2. From germline, CDR1 is SGHTA and CDR2 FQGNSA. This CDR3 is built from 15 residues. The junction had 5 bases not matched to a gene; V was cut back by 4 bases and J by 3 bases. The CDR3 nucleotides read TGTGCCAGCAGCTCCTCCGGGGGGGACAAAAACATTCAGTACTTC. Its translation: CASSSSGGDKNIQYF. Based on the CDR3 plus reference TRBV7-2 and TRBJ2-4, the full variable domain is GAGVSQSPSNKVTEKGKDVELRCDPISGHTALYWYRQSLGQGLEFLIYFQGNSAPDKSGLPSDRFSAERTGGSVSTLTIQRTQQEDSAVYLCASSSSGGDKNIQYFGAGTRLSVL.

This chain uses TRBV6-6 with TRBJ1-1; the D gene is possibly TRBD1 (6 bases). The V end was cut by 11 bases, the J end by 4 bases, with 17 bases between. The germline V gene has CDR1 MNHNY and CDR2 SVGAGI (reference sequence). This CDR3 comprises 13 residues. This CDR3 reads CAGHREVGTEAFF. The DNA for the CDR3 is TGTGCCGGACACAGGGAGGTGGGCACTGAAGCTTTCTTT.

This chain links TRBV7-8 with TRBJ1-5; no clear D. The CDR3 loop spans 13 amino acids. Trimming cost V 5 bases and J 1 base, with 6 bases left between them. Germline CDR1 and CDR2: SGHVS and FQNEAQ. The CDR3 DNA follows: TGTGCCAGCAGCGCAACCAGCAATCAGCCCCAGCATTTT. Translating gives CASSATSNQPQHF.

This sequence joins TRBV6-1 and TRBJ2-3; 9 nucleotides match TRBD2. CDR1 MNHNS and CDR2 SASEGT come from the germline V gene. The length of the CDR3 is 16 residues. Losses at the gene ends were 1 base for V and 1 base for J; bases not matched to a gene: 3. Here the CDR3 DNA reads TGTGCCAGCAGTGAAGTGCGCGGGAGGGGCACAGATACGCAGTATTTT. This translates into CASSEVRGRGTDTQYF.

The CDR3 DNA reads TGTGCCAGCAGGTTTGGGCAGGCCAACACCGGGGAGCTGTTTTTT. Translation gives CASRFGQANTGELFF. The J gene is TRBJ2-2, the V gene TRBV27; no reliable D call. Germline values: CDR1 MNHEY, CDR2 SMNVEV (reference sequence). V was trimmed by 6 bases and J by 2 bases, leaving 13 bases between them. The CDR3 spans 15 residues.

The chain is built from TRBV9 and TRBJ1-3; weak D call: TRBD1 (5 bases). V was shortened by 0 bases and J by 0 bases, with 7 bases between the two germline ends. CDR1 is SGDLS, CDR2 YYNGEE, per germline. The CDR3 sequence is 15 residues long. The CDR3 region is CASSVDDSSGNTIYF. The CDR3 DNA follows: TGTGCCAGCAGCGTAGATGACAGCTCTGGAAACACCATATATTTT.

The chain combines TRBV3-1 (or the pseudogene TRBV3-2) with TRBJ2-3; D gene uncertain. Between the trimmed V and J ends, which lost 2 bases and 9 bases, there was a span of 6 bases. Germline V CDR1 and CDR2: LGHDT, YNNKEL (reference sequence). The CDR3 extends over 11 amino acids. The CDR3 here is CASSQIGTQYF. CDR3 sequence (DNA): TGTGCCAGCAGCCAAATCGGGACGCAGTATTTT.

CDR3 coding DNA: TGTGCCAGCAGCTTAGGGTCGGGGGCTTTCTTT. Protein product: CASSLGSGAFF. The chain combines TRBV13 with TRBJ1-1, with D unclear. Germline V gives CDR1 PRHDT, CDR2 FYEKMQ (reference sequence). V was trimmed by 0 bases and J by 11 bases, leaving 7 bases between them. The CDR3 loop spans 11 amino acids.

The chain carries TRBV5-6 and TRBJ2-1, with no clear D. The CDR3 loop spans 15 amino acids. With 1 base removed from V and 8 bases from J, the gap between germline ends came to 16 bases. Germline assignment: CDR1 SGHDT and CDR2 YYEEEE. Here the CDR3 reads CASSLLGNDPDEQFF. CDR3 sequence (DNA): TGTGCCAGCAGCTTGCTGGGTAACGATCCAGATGAGCAGTTCTTC.

The V call is TRBV7-2, the J call TRBJ2-3; 10 bases align to TRBD2. J lost 6 bases, V lost 6 bases, and 15 bases had no gene match. CDR1 is SGHTA, CDR2 FQGNSA, per germline. The CDR3 runs to 17 residues. The CDR3 protein is CASRGSGRAAGPDTQYF. The CDR3, as DNA: TGTGCCAGCAGGGGAAGCGGGAGGGCCGCTGGGCCCGATACGCAGTATTTT.

J is TRBJ2-3 and V is TRBV11-3; maybe TRBD1 (5 bases). The CDR3 spans 14 residues. Trimming stripped 3 bases from V and 6 bases from J, with 13 bases between. Germline V gene sequence: CDR1 SGHNT, CDR2 YENEEA. The CDR3 region has the DNA TGTGCCAGCAGCTTTCTAGGGGTAGGGGATACGCAGTATTTT. Its protein product is CASSFLGVGDTQYF.

The J gene is TRBJ1-1, the V gene TRBV27, with D perhaps TRBD1 (5 bases). CDR1 is MNHEY, CDR2 SMNVEV, per germline (reference sequence). Trimming took 3 bases from V and 6 from J, leaving 14 bases between them. This CDR3 region has 14 residues. CDR3 in amino acids: CASSFGAGYAEAFF. The CDR3 DNA is TGTGCCAGCAGTTTTGGGGCAGGGTATGCTGAAGCTTTCTTT.

The genes are TRBV5-1 and TRBJ1-6; D possibly corresponds to TRBD1 (5 bases). Trimming shortened V by 0 bases and J by 8 bases, and 15 bases separated the two germline ends. CDR3 size: 16 residues. The germline gives CDR1 SGHRS, CDR2 YFSETQ. Here the CDR3 DNA reads TGCGCCAGCAGCTTGGTAGTAGGGGAGGCGGATTCACCCCTCCACTTT. Translation: CASSLVVGEADSPLHF.

This rearrangement joins TRBV7-9 to TRBJ2-1; 9 bases map to TRBD2. The CDR3 consists of 12 residues. V lost 6 bases to trimming and J lost 14 bases; unmatched junction nucleotides: 8. Germline-derived CDR1 and CDR2 are SEHNR and FQNEAQ (reference sequence). The chain's CDR3 is CASRGPQRGEFF. The CDR3 nucleotides are TGTGCCAGCAGGGGTCCCCAGCGGGGGGAGTTCTTC.

The chain carries TRBV29-1 and TRBJ1-5; D possibly corresponds to TRBD1 (6 bases). The germline V gene has CDR1 SQVTM and CDR2 ANQGSEA. V shed 1 base and J shed 6 bases, with 13 bases lying between them. The CDR3 consists of 14 residues. CDR3 DNA sequence: TGCAGCGTTGAAGTAGGGGGGGCGGGTCAGCCCCAGCATTTT. Its translation: CSVEVGGAGQPQHF.

Comment on this clone: The sample has other DNA sequences that encode this CDR3 too. The V call is TRBV5-1, the J call TRBJ1-1; D might be TRBD1 (5 bases). The CDR3 loop spans 12 amino acids. From germline, CDR1 is SGHRS and CDR2 YFSETQ. The ends were cut back, 0 bases at V and 6 bases at J, with 6 bases in the middle. CDR3 residues: CASSLGGPEAFF. The CDR3 DNA is TGCGCCAGCAGCTTGGGGGGACCTGAAGCTTTCTTT.

This chain links TRBV18 with TRBJ1-1; the match to TRBD1 covers 7 bases. Trimming cost V 3 bases and J 3 bases; bases outside gene matches: 16. CDR3 length: 18 residues. Germline values: CDR1 KGHSH, CDR2 LQKENI. The CDR3 DNA reads as TGTGCCAGCTCACCGGACGGGACAGCGAATCTCGGGGACACTGAAGCTTTCTTT. This codes for CASSPDGTANLGDTEAFF.

The rearrangement links TRBV5-4 to TRBJ1-4; possible D gene TRBD1, 6 bases. Germline lookup yields CDR1 SGHNT and CDR2 YYREEE (reference sequence). The V gene lost 2 bases and the J gene lost 1 base, with 9 bases spanning the gap. There are 15 residues in the CDR3. The CDR3 is CASSLQGGTNEKLFF. The DNA for the CDR3 is TGTGCCAGCAGCTTACAGGGAGGAACTAATGAAAAACTGTTTTTT.

This clone has only a few counts. The J gene is TRBJ2-5, the V gene TRBV6-5; unclear D gene. The germline V gene encodes CDR1 MNHEY and CDR2 SVGAGI. V lost 2 bases and J 5 bases, leaving 12 bases between the germline ends. The CDR3 runs to 14 residues. This CDR3 is CASSYGPMVETQYF. In nucleotides, the CDR3 is TGTGCCAGCAGTTACGGCCCAATGGTGGAGACCCAGTACTTC.

This chain uses TRBV27 with TRBJ1-1, with 7 bases aligning to TRBD1. Trimming at V came to 4 bases and at J to 7 bases, leaving 9 bases not matched to a gene. Germline CDR1 reads MNHEY; CDR2 reads SMNVEV (reference sequence). CDR3 size: 14 residues. In DNA, the CDR3 is TGTGCCAGCAGTTACGGACAGGCGGTTCGTGAAGCTTTCTTT. It encodes CASSYGQAVREAFF.